This T cell receptor (beta chain) was identified in a study of cytotoxic CD8 clonotypes in ibrutinib-treated CLL. Study-level points and caveats: Public clonotypes, an uncommon group, contracted or remained stable on treatment. Clonality grew at ibrutinib response; at progression, it decreased back toward baseline.

Trimming shortened V by 0 bases and J by 1 base, and 13 bases separated the two germline ends. CDR3 length: 16 amino acids. Germline-derived CDR1 and CDR2 are MGHRA and YSYEKL. Cryopreserved PBMCs supplied around 1.8 micrograms of genomic DNA for TCR beta libraries. The intended depth for sequencing was 1 in 200,000 to 1 in 1 million T cells. TCRdb keeps only in-frame clones here, not all; method: immunoSEQ multiplex PCR. The top ten hold just under 25% of the sample, which has approximately 100,000 clones, around 77% seen once. About this clone itself: Its specificity is unknown.

This sequence was found in a human donor with chronic lymphocytic leukemia. This specimen was PBMCs, taken after 24 months of ibrutinib treatment. The rearrangement links TRBV4-1 to TRBJ2-7; D remains unclear. The chain's CDR3 is CASSQDPNSHSYEQYF. The CDR3 DNA sequence: TGCGCCAGCAGCCAAGATCCTAACAGCCATTCCTACGAGCAGTACTTC.